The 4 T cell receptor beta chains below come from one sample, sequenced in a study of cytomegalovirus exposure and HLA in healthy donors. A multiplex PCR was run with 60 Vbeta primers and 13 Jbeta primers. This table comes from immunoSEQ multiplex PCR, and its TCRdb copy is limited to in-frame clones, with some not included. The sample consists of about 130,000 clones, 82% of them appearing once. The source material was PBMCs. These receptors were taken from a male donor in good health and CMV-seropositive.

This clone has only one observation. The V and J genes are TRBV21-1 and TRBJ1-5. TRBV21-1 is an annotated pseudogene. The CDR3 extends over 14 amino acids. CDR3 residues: CASRPRDVNQPQHF. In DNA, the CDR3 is TGTGCCAGCCGGCCCCGGGATGTCAATCAGCCCCAGCATTTT.

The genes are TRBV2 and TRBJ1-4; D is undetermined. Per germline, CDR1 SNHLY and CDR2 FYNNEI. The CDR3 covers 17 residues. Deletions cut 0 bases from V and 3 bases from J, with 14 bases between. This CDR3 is CASSEAQIEGSNEKLFF. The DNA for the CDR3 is TGTGCCAGCAGTGAAGCGCAAATCGAGGGCTCTAATGAAAAACTGTTTTTT.

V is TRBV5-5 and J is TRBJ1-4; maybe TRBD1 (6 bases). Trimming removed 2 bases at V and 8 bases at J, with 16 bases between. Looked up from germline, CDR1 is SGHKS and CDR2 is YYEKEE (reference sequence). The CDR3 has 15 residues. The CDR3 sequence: CASSLLQGMSEKLFF. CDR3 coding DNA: TGTGCCAGCAGCTTATTACAGGGAATGAGCGAAAAACTGTTTTTT. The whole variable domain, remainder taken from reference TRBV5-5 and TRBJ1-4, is DAGVTQSPTHLIKTRGQQVTLRCSPISGHKSVSWYQQVLGQGPQFIFQYYEKEERGRGNFPDRFSARQFPNYSSELNVNALLLGDSALYLCASSLLQGMSEKLFFGSGTQLSVL.

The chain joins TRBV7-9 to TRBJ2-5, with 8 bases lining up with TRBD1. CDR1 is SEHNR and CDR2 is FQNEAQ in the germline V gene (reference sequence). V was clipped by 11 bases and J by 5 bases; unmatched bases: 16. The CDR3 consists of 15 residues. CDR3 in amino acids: CASSLVQGAHETQYF. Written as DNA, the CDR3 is TGTGCCTCCAGCTTAGTCCAGGGGGCGCATGAGACCCAGTACTTC.